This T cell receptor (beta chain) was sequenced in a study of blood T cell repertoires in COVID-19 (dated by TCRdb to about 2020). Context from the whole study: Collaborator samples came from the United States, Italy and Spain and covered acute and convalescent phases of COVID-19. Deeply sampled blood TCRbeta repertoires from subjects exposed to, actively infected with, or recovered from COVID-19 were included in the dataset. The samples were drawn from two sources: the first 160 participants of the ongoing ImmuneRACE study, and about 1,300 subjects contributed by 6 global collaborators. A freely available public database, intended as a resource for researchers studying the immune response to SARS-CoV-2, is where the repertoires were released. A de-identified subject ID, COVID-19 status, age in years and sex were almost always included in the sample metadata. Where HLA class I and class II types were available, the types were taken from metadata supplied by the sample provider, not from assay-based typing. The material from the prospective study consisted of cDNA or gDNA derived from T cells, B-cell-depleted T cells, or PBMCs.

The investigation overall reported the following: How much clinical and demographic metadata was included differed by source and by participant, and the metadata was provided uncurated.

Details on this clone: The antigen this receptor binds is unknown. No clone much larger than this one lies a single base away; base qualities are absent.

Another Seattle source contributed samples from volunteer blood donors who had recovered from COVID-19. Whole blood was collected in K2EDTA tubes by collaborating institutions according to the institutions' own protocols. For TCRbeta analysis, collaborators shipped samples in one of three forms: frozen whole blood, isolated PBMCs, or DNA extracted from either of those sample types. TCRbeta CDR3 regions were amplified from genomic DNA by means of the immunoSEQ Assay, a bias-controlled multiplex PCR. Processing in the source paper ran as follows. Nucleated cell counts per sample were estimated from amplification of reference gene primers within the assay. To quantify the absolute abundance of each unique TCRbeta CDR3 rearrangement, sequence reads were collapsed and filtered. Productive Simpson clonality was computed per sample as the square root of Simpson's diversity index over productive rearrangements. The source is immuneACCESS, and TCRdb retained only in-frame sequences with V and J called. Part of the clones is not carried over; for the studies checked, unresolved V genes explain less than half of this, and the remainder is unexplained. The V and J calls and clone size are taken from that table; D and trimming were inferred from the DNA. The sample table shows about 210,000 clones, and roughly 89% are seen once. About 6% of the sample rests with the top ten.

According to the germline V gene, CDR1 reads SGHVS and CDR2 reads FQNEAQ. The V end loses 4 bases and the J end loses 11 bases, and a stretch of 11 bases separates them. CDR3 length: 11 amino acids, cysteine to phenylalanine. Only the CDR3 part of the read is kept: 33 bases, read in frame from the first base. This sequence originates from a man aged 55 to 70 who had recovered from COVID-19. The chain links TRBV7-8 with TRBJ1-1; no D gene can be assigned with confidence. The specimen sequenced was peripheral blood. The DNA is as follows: TGTGCCAGCAGCTCCCCCCGGGGTGCTTTCTTT. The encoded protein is CASSSPRGAFF.